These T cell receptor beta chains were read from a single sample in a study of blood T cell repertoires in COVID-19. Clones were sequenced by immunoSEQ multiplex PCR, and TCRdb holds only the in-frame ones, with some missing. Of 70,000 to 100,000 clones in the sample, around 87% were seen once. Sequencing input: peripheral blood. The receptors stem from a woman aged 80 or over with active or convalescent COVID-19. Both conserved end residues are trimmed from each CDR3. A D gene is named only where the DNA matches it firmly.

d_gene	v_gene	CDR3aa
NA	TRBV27	ASTVGGAIGNSPLH
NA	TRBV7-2	ASSIQPDISYNEQF
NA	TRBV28	ASSRTSIETQY
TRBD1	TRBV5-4	ASSMGQGQETQY
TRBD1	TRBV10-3	AISSTGGIGQPQH
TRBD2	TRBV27	ASSSRTSGSGTDTQY
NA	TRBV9	ASSEGRDGYT
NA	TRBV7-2	ASSTSLGEKLF
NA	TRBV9	ASSVETVRTDTQY
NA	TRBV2	ASSEEGSGYT
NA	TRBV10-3	AAGGPNQPQH
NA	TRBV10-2	ASSETSLSSYNSPLH
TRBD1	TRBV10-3	AISSGTGKRLNEKLF
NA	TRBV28	ASSFGGWQEKLF
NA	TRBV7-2	ASSLQSADTQY
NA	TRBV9	ASSVSRGDQPQH
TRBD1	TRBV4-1	ASSPSGQEPYEQY
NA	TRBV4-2	ASSESGAGSGANVLT